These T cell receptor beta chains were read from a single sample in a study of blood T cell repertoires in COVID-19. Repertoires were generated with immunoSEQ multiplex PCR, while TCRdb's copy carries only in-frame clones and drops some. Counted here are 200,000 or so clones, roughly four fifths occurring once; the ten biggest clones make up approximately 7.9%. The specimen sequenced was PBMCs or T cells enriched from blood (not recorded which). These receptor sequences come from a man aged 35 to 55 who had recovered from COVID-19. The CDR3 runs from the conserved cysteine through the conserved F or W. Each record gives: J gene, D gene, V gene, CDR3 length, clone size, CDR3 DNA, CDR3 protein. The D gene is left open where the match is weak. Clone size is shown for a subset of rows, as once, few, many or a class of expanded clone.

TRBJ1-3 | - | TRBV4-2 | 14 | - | TGTGCCAGCAGCCAAGTTCAGAGGGAAAACACCATATATTTT | CASSQVQRENTIYF
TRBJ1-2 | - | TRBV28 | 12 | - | TGTGCCAGCAGCCTCGCAGGGGATGGCTACACCTTC | CASSLAGDGYTF
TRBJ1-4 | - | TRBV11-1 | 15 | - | TGTGCCAGCAGCCAAACAGGGCTACCGAATGAAAAACTGTTTTTT | CASSQTGLPNEKLFF
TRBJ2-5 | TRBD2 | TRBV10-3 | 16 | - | TGTGCCATCAGTGGACTAGCGGGGTTATACCAAGAGACCCAGTACTTC | CAISGLAGLYQETQYF
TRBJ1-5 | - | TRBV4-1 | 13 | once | TGCGCCAGCAGCCAAGACCAGAATCAGCCCCAGCATTTT | CASSQDQNQPQHF
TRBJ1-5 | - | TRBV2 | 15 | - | TGTGCCAGCAGAGGCGGCGGGAATAGCAATCAGCCCCAGCATTTT | CASRGGGNSNQPQHF
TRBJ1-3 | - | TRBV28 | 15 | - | TGTGCCAGCAGTTACCCAGAGGGCGGTGGAAACACCATATATTTT | CASSYPEGGGNTIYF
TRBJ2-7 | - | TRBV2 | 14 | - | TGTGCCAGCAGGGAGTTCGGTACGCTCTCGGAGCAGTACTTC | CASREFGTLSEQYF
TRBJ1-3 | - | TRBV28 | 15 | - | TGTGCCAGCAGTTTGTTCGAAGCAACTGGAAACACCATATATTTT | CASSLFEATGNTIYF
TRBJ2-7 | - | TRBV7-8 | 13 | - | TGTGCCAGCAGCTGGTTTACAGGCGGAGAGCAGTACTTC | CASSWFTGGEQYF
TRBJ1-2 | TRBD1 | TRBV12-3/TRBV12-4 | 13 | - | TGTGCCAGCAGTCTAGCAGGGGGCTGGGGCTACACCTTC | CASSLAGGWGYTF
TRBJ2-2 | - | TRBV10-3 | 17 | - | TGTGCCATCAGTGTTCAAGTTGAGGGGGGGGACACCGGGGAGCTGTTTTTT | CAISVQVEGGDTGELFF
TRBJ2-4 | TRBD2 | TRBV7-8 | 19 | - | TGTGCCAGCAGCTCCCTGGGTAGCGGGGGATCGTTAGCCAAAAACATTCAGTACTTC | CASSSLGSGGSLAKNIQYF
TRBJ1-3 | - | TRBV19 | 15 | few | TGTGCCAGTAGTATTGGAACAGCCTCGGGAAACACCATATATTTT | CASSIGTASGNTIYF
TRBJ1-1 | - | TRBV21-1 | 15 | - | TGTGCCAGCAGCTGTCAGGGGGCCAAGGGCACTGAAGCTTTCTTT | CASSCQGAKGTEAFF
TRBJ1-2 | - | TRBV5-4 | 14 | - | TGTGCCAGCAGCTTTTTAACGGACAAGTATGGCTACACCTTC | CASSFLTDKYGYTF
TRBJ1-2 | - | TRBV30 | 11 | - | TGTGCCTGGAGTCTTCGCAGTGGCTACACCTTC | CAWSLRSGYTF
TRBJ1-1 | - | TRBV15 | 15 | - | TGTGCCACCAGCAGAGGCCGGGCGGGGAACACTGAAGCTTTCTTT | CATSRGRAGNTEAFF
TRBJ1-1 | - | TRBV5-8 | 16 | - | TGTGCCAGCAGCTTAGCGACAGGCCTATCGAACACTGAAGCTTTCTTT | CASSLATGLSNTEAFF
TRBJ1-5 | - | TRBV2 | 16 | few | TGTGCCAGCAGTGCCTTTGGGGAGGCGTTTAATCAGCCCCAGCATTTT | CASSAFGEAFNQPQHF
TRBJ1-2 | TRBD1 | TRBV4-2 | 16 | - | TGTGCCAGCAACCCAGAAAGACAGGGAGGTAACTATGGCTACACCTTC | CASNPERQGGNYGYTF
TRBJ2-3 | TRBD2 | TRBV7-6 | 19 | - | TGTGCCAGCAGCTTAGCACTAGCGGGGGGGGCACAATTCCCAGATACGCAGTATTTT | CASSLALAGGAQFPDTQYF
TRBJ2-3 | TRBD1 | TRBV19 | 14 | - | TGTGCCAGTAGTGCACAGGGGGGAAGTGAGACGCAGTATTTT | CASSAQGGSETQYF
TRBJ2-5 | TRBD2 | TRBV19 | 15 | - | TGTGCCAGTAGTACTAGCGGGGGGCCCCGGGAGACCCAGTACTTC | CASSTSGGPRETQYF
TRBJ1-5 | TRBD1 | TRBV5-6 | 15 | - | TGTGCCAGCAGCTTGGGACAGGGCGGCAATCAGCCCCAGCATTTT | CASSLGQGGNQPQHF
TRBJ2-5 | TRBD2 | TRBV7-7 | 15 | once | TGTGCCAGCAGCCGTAGACTAGCGGTCCAAGAGACCCAGTACTTC | CASSRRLAVQETQYF
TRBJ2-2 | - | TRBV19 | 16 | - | TGTGCCAGTCGCCCGATAGGGGCCGTAAGAACCGGGGAGCTGTTTTTT | CASRPIGAVRTGELFF
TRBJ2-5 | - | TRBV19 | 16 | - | TGTGCCAGTAGTTCTCCGGGACTCTTGGGCTCAGAGACCCAGTACTTC | CASSSPGLLGSETQYF
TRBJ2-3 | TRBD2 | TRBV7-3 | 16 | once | TGTGCCAGCAGCCAAGGACTAGCGGCAGGCACAGATACGCAGTATTTT | CASSQGLAAGTDTQYF
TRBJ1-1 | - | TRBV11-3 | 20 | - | TGTGCCAGCAGCTTAGACCCAGGACAGCCCTCGGCGCTCCCGAACACTGAAGCTTTCTTT | CASSLDPGQPSALPNTEAFF
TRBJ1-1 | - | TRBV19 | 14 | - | TGTGCCAGTAGTGCACAGGGACGGGGCACTGAAGCTTTCTTT | CASSAQGRGTEAFF
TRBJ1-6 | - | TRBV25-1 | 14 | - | TGTGCCAGCAGTGACGGGTGGATCGGTTCACCCCTCCACTTT | CASSDGWIGSPLHF
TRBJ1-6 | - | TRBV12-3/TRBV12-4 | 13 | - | TGTGCCAGCAAGAGGGAGGGAGATTCACCCCTCCACTTT | CASKREGDSPLHF
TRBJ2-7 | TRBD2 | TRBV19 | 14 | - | TGTGCCAGTAGTGACCGGGGAGGGGTGAACGAGCAGTACTTC | CASSDRGGVNEQYF
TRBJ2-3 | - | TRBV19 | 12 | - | TGTGCCAGTAGTATAGTCCGGGAGACGCAGTATTTT | CASSIVRETQYF
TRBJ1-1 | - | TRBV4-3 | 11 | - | TGCGCCAGCAGCCAATCCGGACTCTTTTCCTTT | CASSQSGLFSF
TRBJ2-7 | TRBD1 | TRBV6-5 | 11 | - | TGTGCCAGCAGTTACTCGGGGACAGAGTACTTC | CASSYSGTEYF
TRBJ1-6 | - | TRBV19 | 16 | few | TGTGCCAGTAGCCGAGAAAGAAGCTCCTATAATTCACCCCTCCACTTT | CASSRERSSYNSPLHF
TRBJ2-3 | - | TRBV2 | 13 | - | TGTGCCAGCAGTTCACAGGGAACAGATACGCAGTATTTT | CASSSQGTDTQYF
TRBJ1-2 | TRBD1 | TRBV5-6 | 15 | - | TGTGCCAGCAGCTTGGCATTAACAGGGGATGGTGGCTACACCTTC | CASSLALTGDGGYTF
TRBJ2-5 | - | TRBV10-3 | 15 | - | TGTGCCATCAGCCAGACAGTTTTAGGGGGAGAGACCCAGTACTTC | CAISQTVLGGETQYF
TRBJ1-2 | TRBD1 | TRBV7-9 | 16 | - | TGTGCCAGCAGCCCCCCTGCGGGGACAGCCATCTATGGCTACACCTTC | CASSPPAGTAIYGYTF
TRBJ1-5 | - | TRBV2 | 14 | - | TGTGCCAGCAGTGAAGAGTGGGCGGGTCAGCCCCAGCATTTT | CASSEEWAGQPQHF
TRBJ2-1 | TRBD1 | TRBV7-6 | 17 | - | TGTGCCAGCAGCTTAAACCCGGGACAGTCTACCAACGATGAGCAGTTCTTC | CASSLNPGQSTNDEQFF
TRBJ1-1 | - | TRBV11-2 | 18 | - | TGTGCCAGCAGCACTCCCCGCGCAGGCAGGAATTTGAACACTGAAGCTTTCTTT | CASSTPRAGRNLNTEAFF
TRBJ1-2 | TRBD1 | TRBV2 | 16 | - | TGTGCCAGCACCCTAAGGACAGGGGTTGGTAACTATGGCTACACCTTC | CASTLRTGVGNYGYTF
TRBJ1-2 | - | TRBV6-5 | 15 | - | TGTGCCAGCAGTTACTCGGCAGGGTCTAACTATGGCTACACCTTC | CASSYSAGSNYGYTF
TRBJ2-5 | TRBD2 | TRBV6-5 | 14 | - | TGTGCCAGCACCCCGGGACTAGGATTCGAGACCCAGTACTTC | CASTPGLGFETQYF
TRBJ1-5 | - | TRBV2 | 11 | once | TGTGCCAGCAGATACAATCAGCCCCAGCATTTT | CASRYNQPQHF
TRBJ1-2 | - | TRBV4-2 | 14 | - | TGTGCCAGCAGCGTGGTGGGGGAGGTCTATGGCTACACCTTC | CASSVVGEVYGYTF
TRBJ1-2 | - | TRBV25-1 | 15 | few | TGTGCCAGCAGTGAGGGTGAGGCGGTGGGCTATGGCTACACCTTC | CASSEGEAVGYGYTF
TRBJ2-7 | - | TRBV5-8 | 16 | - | TGTGCCAGCAGCCCCTTGGTGAAGCGGTGGGCGGACGAGCAGTACTTC | CASSPLVKRWADEQYF
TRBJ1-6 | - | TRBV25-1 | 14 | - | TGTGCCAGCAGTGACTCGGGAAGTAATTCACCCCTCCACTTT | CASSDSGSNSPLHF
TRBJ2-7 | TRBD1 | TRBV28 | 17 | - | TGTGCCAGCAGTCCACCCCCGGGACAGGGAACCTCCTACGAGCAGTACTTC | CASSPPPGQGTSYEQYF
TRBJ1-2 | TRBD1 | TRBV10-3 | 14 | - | TGTGCCATCAGTTCCCGGGACAGGGAGATTGGCTACACCTTC | CAISSRDREIGYTF
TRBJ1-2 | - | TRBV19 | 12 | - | TGTGCCAGTAGTATACAGAACTATGGCTACACCTTC | CASSIQNYGYTF
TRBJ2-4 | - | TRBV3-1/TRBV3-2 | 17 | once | TGTGCCAGCAGCCCCTACGCTAGCTTGCAAGCCAAAAACATTCAGTACTTC | CASSPYASLQAKNIQYF
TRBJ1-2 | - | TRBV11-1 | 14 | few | TGTGCCAGCAGCTTAGAGAAGGGACTTACCGGCTACACCTTC | CASSLEKGLTGYTF
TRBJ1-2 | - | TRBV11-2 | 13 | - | TGTGCCAGCAGCCCACAGACTAACTATGGCTACACCTTC | CASSPQTNYGYTF
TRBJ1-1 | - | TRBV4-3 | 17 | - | TGCGCCAGCAGCCAAGAGCGCGGGGATCGCGTAAACACTGAAGCTTTCTTT | CASSQERGDRVNTEAFF